This TCR beta chain was captured in a study of T cell repertoires in cytomegalovirus infection. Germline assignment: CDR1 MGHRA and CDR2 YSYEKL. The CDR3 extends over 14 amino acids. MiXCR, applied by TCRdb to the reads, yields one record per CDR3 protein. This repertoire shows about 920,000 distinct CDR3 sequences, roughly 30% found once; its top ten account for 11% to 15%. Turning to this clonotype: Its antigen is currently unknown. The junction departs from germline at one end; a sequencing error may be responsible.

The source of this sequence is a human donor in good health (CMV status not recorded). Some clones in this sample may be carry-over from other donors' samples. Sequencing was performed on cultured CD8+ T cells from PBMCs, taken from culture after CMV antigen stimulation. This chain connects TRBV4-1 to TRBJ1-5; D is possibly TRBD1 (6 bases). The CDR3 DNA sequence: TGCGCCAGTAGCCAGTCAAGGGGGGGTCAGCCCCAGCATTTT. Translating it yields CASSQSRGGQPQHF.